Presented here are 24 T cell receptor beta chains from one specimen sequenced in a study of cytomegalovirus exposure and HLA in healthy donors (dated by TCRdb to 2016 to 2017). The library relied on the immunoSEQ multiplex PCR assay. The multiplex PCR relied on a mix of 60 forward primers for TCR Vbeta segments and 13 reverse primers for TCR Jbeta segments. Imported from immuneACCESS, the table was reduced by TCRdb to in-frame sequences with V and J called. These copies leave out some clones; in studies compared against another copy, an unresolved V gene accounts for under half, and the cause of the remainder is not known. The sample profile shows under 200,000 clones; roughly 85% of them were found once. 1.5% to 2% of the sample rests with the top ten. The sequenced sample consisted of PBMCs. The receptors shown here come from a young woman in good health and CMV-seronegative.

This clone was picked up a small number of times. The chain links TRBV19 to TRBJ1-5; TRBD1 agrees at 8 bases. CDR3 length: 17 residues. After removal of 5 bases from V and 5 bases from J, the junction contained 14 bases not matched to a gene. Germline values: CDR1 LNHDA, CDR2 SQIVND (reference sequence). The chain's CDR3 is CASSFGRHRTGHQPQHF. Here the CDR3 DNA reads TGTGCCAGTAGTTTCGGCCGGCACCGGACAGGGCATCAGCCCCAGCATTTT.

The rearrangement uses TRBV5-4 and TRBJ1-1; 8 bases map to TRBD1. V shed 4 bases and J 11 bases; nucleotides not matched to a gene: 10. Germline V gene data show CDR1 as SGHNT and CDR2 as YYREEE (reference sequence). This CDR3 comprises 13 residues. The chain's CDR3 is CASSLDRERSAFF. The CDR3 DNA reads TGTGCCAGCAGCCTGGACAGGGAGAGGTCGGCTTTCTTT.

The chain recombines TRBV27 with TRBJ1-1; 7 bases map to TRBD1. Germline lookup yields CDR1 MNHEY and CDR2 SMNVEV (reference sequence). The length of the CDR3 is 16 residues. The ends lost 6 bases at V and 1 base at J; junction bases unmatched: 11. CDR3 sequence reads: CASRPDRVNTNTEAFF. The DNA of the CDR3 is TGTGCCAGCAGACCCGACAGGGTAAATACGAACACTGAAGCTTTCTTT.

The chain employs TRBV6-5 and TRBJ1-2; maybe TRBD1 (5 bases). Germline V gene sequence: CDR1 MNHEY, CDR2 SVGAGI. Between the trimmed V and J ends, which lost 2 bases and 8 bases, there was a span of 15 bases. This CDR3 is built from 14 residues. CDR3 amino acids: CASSYGQGLGGYTF. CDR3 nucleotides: TGTGCCAGCAGTTACGGGCAGGGCCTTGGAGGCTACACCTTC.

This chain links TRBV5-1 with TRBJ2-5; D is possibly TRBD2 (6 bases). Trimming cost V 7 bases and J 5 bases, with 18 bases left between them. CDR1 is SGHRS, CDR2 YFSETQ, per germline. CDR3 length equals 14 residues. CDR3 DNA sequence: TGCGCCAGCGGAGTAGAACTAGCCGTCGAGACCCAGTACTTC. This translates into CASGVELAVETQYF. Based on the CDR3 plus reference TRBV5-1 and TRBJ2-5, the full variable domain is KAGVTQTPRYLIKTRGQQVTLSCSPISGHRSVSWYQQTPGQGLQFLFEYFSETQRNKGNFPGRFSGRQFSNSRSEMNVSTLELGDSALYLCASGVELAVETQYFGPGTRLLVL.

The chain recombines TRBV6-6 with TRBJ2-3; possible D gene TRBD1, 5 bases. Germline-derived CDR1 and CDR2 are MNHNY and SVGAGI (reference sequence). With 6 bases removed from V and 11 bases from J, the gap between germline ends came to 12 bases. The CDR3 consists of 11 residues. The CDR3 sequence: CASSPLGLQYF. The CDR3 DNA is TGTGCCAGCAGCCCCCTGGGGCTGCAGTATTTT.

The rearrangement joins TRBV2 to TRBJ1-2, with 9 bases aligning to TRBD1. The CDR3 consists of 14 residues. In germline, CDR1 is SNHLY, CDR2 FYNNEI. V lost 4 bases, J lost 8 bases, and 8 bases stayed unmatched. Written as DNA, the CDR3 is TGTGCCAGCAGTGGCGACCGGGACAGGGAAGGCTACACCTTC. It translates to CASSGDRDREGYTF.

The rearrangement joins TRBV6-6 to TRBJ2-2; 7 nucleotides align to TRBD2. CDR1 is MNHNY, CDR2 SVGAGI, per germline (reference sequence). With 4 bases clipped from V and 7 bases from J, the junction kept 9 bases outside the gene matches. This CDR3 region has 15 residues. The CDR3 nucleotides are TGTGCCAGCAGTTCGGCGCGGGAGTGGAGCGGGGAGCTGTTTTTT. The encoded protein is CASSSAREWSGELFF.

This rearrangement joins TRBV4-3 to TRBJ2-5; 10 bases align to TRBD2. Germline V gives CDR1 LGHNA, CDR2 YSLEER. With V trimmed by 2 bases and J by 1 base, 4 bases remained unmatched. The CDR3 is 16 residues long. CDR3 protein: CASSQLAGEIQETQYF. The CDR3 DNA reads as TGCGCCAGCAGCCAACTAGCGGGAGAGATCCAAGAGACCCAGTACTTC.

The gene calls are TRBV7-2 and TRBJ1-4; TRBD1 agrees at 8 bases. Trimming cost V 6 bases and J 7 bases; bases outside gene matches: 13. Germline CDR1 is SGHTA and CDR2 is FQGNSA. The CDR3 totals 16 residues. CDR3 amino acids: CASSYQTGTGPEKLFF. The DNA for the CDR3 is TGTGCCAGCAGTTACCAAACCGGGACAGGTCCTGAAAAACTGTTTTTT. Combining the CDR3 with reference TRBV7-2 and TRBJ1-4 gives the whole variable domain GAGVSQSPSNKVTEKGKDVELRCDPISGHTALYWYRQSLGQGLEFLIYFQGNSAPDKSGLPSDRFSAERTGGSVSTLTIQRTQQEDSAVYLCASSYQTGTGPEKLFFGSGTQLSVL.

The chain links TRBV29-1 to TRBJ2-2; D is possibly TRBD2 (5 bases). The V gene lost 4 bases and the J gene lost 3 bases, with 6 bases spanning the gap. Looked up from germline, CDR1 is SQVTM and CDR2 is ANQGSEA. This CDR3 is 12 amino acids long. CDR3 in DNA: TGCAGCGTTGCGAGGGACACCGGGGAGCTGTTTTTT. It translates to CSVARDTGELFF.

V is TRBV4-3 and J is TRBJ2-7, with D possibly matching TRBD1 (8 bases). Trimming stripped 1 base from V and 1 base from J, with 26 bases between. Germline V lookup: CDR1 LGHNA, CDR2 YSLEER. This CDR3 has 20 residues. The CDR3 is CASSQVAGGRGGSASYEQYF. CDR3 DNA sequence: TGCGCCAGCAGCCAAGTGGCAGGGGGCCGGGGCGGGAGCGCGTCCTACGAGCAGTACTTC.

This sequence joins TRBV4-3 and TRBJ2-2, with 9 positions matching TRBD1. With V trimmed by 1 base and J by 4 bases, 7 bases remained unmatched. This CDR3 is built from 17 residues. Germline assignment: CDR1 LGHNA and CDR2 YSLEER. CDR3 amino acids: CASSQGGQGYFTGELFF. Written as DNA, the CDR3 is TGCGCCAGCAGCCAAGGAGGACAGGGGTATTTCACCGGGGAGCTGTTTTTT.

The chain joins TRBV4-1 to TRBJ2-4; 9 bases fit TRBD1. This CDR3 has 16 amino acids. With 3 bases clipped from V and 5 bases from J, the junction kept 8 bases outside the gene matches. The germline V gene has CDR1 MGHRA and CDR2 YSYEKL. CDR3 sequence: CASSQDPGQGQNIQYF. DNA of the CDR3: TGCGCCAGCAGCCAGGACCCGGGACAGGGCCAAAACATTCAGTACTTC.

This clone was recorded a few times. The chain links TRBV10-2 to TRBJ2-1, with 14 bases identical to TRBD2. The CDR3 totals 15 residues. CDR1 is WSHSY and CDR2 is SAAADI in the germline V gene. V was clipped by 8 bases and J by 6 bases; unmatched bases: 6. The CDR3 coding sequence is TGCGCCAGCTCCTCGGGACTAGCGGGAGCCAATGAGCAGTTCTTC. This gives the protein CASSSGLAGANEQFF.

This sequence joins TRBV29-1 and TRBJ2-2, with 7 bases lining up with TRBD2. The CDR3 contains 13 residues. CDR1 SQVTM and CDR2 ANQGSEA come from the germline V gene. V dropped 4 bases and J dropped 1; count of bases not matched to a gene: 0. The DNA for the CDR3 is TGCAGCGTTGGGACTAGGAACACCGGGGAGCTGTTTTTT. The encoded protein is CSVGTRNTGELFF.

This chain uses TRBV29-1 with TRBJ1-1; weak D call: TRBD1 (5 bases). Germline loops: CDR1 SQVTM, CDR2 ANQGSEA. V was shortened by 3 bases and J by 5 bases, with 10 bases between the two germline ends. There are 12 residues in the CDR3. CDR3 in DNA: TGCAGCGTTGACCCCCGGGGGACTGAAGCTTTCTTT. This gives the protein CSVDPRGTEAFF. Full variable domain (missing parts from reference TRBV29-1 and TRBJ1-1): SAVISQKPSRDICQRGTSLTIQCQVDSQVTMMFWYRQQPGQSLTLIATANQGSEATYESGFVIDKFPISRPNLTFSTLTVSNMSPEDSSIYLCSVDPRGTEAFFGQGTRLTVV.

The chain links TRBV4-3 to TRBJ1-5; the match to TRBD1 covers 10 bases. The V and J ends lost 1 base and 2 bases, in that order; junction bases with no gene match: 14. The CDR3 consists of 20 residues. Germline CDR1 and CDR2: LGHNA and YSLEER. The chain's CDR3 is CASSQGWRDRGFVGNQPQHF. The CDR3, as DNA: TGCGCCAGCAGCCAAGGTTGGAGGGACAGGGGATTTGTCGGCAATCAGCCCCAGCATTTT.

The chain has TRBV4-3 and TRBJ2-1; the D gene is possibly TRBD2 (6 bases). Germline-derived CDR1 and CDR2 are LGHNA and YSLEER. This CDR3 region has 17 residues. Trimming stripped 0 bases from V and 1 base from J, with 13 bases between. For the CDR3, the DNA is TGCGCCAGCAGCCAAGACCGGTCTCGGGAGTCCTACAATGAGCAGTTCTTC. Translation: CASSQDRSRESYNEQFF.

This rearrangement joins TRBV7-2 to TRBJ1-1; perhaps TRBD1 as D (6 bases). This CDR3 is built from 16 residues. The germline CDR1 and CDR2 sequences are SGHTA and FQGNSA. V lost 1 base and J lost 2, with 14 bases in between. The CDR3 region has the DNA TGTGCCAGCAGCTTAGGTACTGGGGGCGGAAACACTGAAGCTTTCTTT. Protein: CASSLGTGGGNTEAFF.

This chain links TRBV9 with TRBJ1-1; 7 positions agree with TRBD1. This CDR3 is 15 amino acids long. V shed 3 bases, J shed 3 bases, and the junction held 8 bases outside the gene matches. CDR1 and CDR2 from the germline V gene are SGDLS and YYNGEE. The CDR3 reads CASSDDGRGDTEAFF. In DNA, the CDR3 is TGTGCCAGCAGCGATGATGGCAGGGGGGACACTGAAGCTTTCTTT.

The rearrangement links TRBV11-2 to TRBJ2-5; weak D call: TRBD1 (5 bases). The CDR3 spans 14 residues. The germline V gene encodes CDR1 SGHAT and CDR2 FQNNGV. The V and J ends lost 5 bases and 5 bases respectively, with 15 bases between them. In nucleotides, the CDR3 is TGTGCCAGCAGCAACCAGGGATCCTGGGAGACCCAGTACTTC. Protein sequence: CASSNQGSWETQYF.

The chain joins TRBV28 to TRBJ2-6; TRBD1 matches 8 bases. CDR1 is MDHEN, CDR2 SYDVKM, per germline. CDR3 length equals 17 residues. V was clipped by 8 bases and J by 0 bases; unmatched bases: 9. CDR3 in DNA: TGTGCCAGCCGACCCCAGGGGGCCTCCTCTGGGGCCAACGTCCTGACTTTC. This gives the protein CASRPQGASSGANVLTF.

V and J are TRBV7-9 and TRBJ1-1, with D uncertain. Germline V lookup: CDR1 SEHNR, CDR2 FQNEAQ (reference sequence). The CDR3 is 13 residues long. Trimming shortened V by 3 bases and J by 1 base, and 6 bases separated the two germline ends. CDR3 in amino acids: CASSFYRNTEAFF. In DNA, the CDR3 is TGTGCCAGCAGCTTTTACAGGAACACTGAAGCTTTCTTT.